This TCR beta chain was documented in a study of cytomegalovirus exposure and HLA in healthy donors (dated 2017 in TCRdb). At the level of the whole study: According to a later analysis, the 120 validation repertoires were produced on the same platform as the roughly 720 repertoires of the first cohort. The study was designed to test whether signatures of past pathogen exposure could be identified by cataloging public T cell receptors. To predict cytomegalovirus infection status, the study brought together high-throughput TCR immunosequencing, statistical association of individual TCRs with disease status, and machine learning. In addition to the first cohort of 650 to 750 subjects, a separate validation cohort of 120 different subjects was used. What the study reported, not specific to this receptor: The study gave a list of about 170 TCR beta chains associated with cytomegalovirus. Most TCR sequences were observed very rarely across donors, whereas some public TCRs were present in many individuals. According to the authors, the approach could potentially be generalized to other disease states and immunological phenotypes. In a later analysis, TCRs clustered in the first cohort were found to also tend to co-occur in the roughly 110 validation repertoires, with approximately 93% of cluster scores above 0. Cytomegalovirus status was reported to be diagnosed by the classifier with high specificity and sensitivity in both the original and validation cohorts. In vitro tests confirmed that a few of the cytomegalovirus-associated TCR beta chains recognize cytomegalovirus antigens. All 110 or so repertoires were used to score co-occurrence in the validation cohort in a later analysis, because that analysis had no HLA typing for the cohort.

There are a few counts of this clone. No antigen is known for it. Base qualities are not at hand, and no much larger clone is one base apart. The method behind the library was the immunoSEQ multiplex PCR assay. On the study's bioinformatics: To diagnose cytomegalovirus status from the catalog of TCR beta chain sequences, a statistical classification framework was built. Imported from immuneACCESS, the table was reduced by TCRdb to in-frame sequences with V and J called. These copies leave out some clones; in studies compared against another copy, an unresolved V gene accounts for under half, and the cause of the remainder is not known. V and J calls and clone size come straight from that table; D and trimming were deduced from the DNA. The table for this sample lists more than 90,000 clones; roughly 88% of them were counted only once. The ten largest clones add up to around 5% of the sample. The CDR3 numbers 12 residues from cysteine through phenylalanine. The kept DNA is CDR3 alone, 36 bases in frame from the first base. The germline V gene sets CDR1 to MGHRA and CDR2 to YSYEKL. Relative to germline, V is 6 bases shorter and J is 4 bases shorter, with 9 bases between their ends.

The donors were included in the validation cohort of around 120 subjects, a group kept apart from the approximately 670-subject first cohort. The chain uses TRBV4-1 and TRBJ1-1; no D gene can be assigned with confidence. This TCR was recovered from a man aged 18 to 30 in good health and CMV-seronegative. Sequencing was carried out using PBMCs. CDR3 protein: CASRETGTEAFF. The DNA reads as follows: TGCGCCAGCAGAGAGACGGGCACTGAAGCTTTCTTT.